This T cell receptor beta chain was observed in a study of somatic mutations in cytotoxic T cells in rheumatoid arthritis. This clone turned up a few times. The antigen is not known. In the original workflow: Matches were rare between published virus-specific TCRB sequences and patient CD8+ clones exceeding 1%. Produced via immunoSEQ multiplex PCR; TCRdb's table is partial and in-frame only. V, J and clone size are taken as reported in that table, and D and trimming were inferred from the DNA itself. Of 12,000 to 15,000 clones in the sample, roughly three quarters were seen once. The germline V gene encodes CDR1 LGHNA and CDR2 YNFKEQ. The CDR3 length is 16 residues. The trim removed 3 bases at V and 0 bases at J, leaving 8 bases unmatched. The study's findings and limits: Age was associated with higher CD8+ clonality in rheumatoid arthritis patients, not in healthy controls. The top CD8+ clone topped 20% of CD8+ cells in about an eighth of the roughly 65 patients.

Sequenced: CD8+ T cells sorted from blood. This TCR derives from an adult with rheumatoid arthritis. The chain couples TRBV4-2 to TRBJ2-7; TRBD1 matches 7 bases. For the CDR3, the DNA is TGTGCCAGCAGCCAGGGCAGGGGGACCCTCTCCTACGAGCAGTACTTC. It is translated as CASSQGRGTLSYEQYF.